One TCR beta chain is described in this entry. The source of the sample is a study of blood T cell repertoires in COVID-19. Clones were read by immunoSEQ multiplex PCR, and TCRdb kept only the in-frame ones, dropping some. This sample carries under 250,000 clones, about 79% of them seen once, and the ten largest clones take about 9.7%. This CDR3 region has 15 residues. V was pared by 6 bases and J by 2 bases, with 8 bases of the junction left unmatched. Germline loops: CDR1 MDHEN, CDR2 SYDVKM. The sample was peripheral blood. The receptor was isolated from a man aged 45-60 years with active or convalescent COVID-19. This chain connects TRBV28 to TRBJ1-1, with 8 bases lining up with TRBD1. CDR3 DNA sequence: TGTGCCAGCAGCTTTATGGCAGGGGGCAACACTGAAGCTTTCTTT. Its protein product is CASSFMAGGNTEAFF. The variable domain in full, completed from reference TRBV28 and TRBJ1-1, reads DVKVTQSSRYLVKRTGEKVFLECVQDMDHENMFWYRQDPGLGLRLIYFSYDVKMKEKGDIPEGYSVSREKKERFSLILESASTNQTSMYLCASSFMAGGNTEAFFGQGTRLTVV.